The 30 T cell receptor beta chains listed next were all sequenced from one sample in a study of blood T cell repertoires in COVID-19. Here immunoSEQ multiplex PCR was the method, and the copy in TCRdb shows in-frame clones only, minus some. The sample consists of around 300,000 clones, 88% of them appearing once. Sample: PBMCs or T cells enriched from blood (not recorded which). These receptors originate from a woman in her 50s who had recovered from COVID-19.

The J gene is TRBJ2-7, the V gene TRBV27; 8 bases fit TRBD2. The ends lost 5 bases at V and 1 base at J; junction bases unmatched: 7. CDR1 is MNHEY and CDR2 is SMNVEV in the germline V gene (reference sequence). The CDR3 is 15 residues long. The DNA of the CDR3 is TGTGCCAGCAGTCTAAGGACTAGCTGGTCCTACGAGCAGTACTTC. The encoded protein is CASSLRTSWSYEQYF.

The CDR3, as DNA: TGTGCCAGCGGGACTTCCTATAATTCACCCCTCCACTTT. It codes for CASGTSYNSPLHF. The V call is TRBV7-8, the J call TRBJ1-6; TRBD1 might be the D (5 bases). The length of the CDR3 is 13 residues. Deletions cut 8 bases from V and 1 base from J, with 6 bases between. Germline V gene data show CDR1 as SGHVS and CDR2 as FQNEAQ.

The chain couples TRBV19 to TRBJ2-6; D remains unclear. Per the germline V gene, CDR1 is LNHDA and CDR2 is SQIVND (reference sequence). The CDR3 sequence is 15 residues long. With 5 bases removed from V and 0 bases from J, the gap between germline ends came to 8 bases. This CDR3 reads CASSHWSSGANVLTF. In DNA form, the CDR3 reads TGTGCCAGTAGTCACTGGAGCTCTGGGGCCAACGTCCTGACTTTC. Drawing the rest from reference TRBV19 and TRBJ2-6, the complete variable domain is DGGITQSPKYLFRKEGQNVTLSCEQNLNHDAMYWYRQDPGQGLRLIYYSQIVNDFQKGDIAEGYSVSREKKESFPLTVTSAQKNPTAFYLCASSHWSSGANVLTFGAGSRLTVL.

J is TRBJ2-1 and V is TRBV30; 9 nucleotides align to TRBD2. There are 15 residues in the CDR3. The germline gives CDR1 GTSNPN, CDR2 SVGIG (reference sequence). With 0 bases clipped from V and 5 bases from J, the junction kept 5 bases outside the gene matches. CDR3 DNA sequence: TGTGCCTGGAGTGTACCGGGACTAGCAAACAATGAGCAGTTCTTC. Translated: CAWSVPGLANNEQFF. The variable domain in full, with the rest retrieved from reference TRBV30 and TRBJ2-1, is SQTIHQWPATLVQPVGSPLSLECTVEGTSNPNLYWYRQAAGRGLQLLFYSVGIGQISSEVPQNLSASRPQDRQFILSSKKLLLSDSGFYLCAWSVPGLANNEQFFGPGTRLTVL.

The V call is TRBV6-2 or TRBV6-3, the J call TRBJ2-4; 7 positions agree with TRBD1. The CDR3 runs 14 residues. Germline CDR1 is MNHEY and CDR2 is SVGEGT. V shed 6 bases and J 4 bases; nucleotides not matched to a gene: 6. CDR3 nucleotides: TGTGCCAGCAGCCAACGACAGGGTAAAAACATTCAGTACTTC. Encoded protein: CASSQRQGKNIQYF.

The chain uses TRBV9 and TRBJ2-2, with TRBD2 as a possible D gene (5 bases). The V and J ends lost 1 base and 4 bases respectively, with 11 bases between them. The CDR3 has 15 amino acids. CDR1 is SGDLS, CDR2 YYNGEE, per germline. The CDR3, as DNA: TGTGCCAGCAGCGTAAGACGGGATGCCACCGGGGAGCTGTTTTTT. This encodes CASSVRRDATGELFF.

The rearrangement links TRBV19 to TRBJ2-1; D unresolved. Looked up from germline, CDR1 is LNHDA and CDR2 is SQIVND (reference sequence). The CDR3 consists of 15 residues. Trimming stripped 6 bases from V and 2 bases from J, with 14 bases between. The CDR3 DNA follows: TGTGCCAGTAGCGCTAGGCCCCTTACCTACAATGAGCAGTTCTTC. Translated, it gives CASSARPLTYNEQFF.

CDR3 residues: CASSLQESYEQYF. The CDR3 DNA follows: TGCGCCAGCAGCTTGCAGGAATCCTACGAGCAGTACTTC. V is TRBV5-1 and J is TRBJ2-7; D remains ambiguous. This CDR3 contains 13 residues. Germline lookup yields CDR1 SGHRS and CDR2 YFSETQ. V was pared by 1 base and J by 1 base, with 6 bases between.

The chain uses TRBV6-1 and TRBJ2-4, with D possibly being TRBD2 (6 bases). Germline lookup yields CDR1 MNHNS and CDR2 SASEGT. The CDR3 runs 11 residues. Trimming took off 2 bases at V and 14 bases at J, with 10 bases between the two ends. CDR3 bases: TGTGCCAGCAGTGAAACCGGGACTGAGTACTTC. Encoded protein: CASSETGTEYF.

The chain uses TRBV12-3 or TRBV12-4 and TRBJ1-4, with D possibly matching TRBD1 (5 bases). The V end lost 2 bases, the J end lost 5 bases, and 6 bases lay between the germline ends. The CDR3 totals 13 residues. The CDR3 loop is CASSLSGNEKLFF. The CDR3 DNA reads TGTGCCAGCAGTTTATCAGGGAATGAAAAACTGTTTTTT.

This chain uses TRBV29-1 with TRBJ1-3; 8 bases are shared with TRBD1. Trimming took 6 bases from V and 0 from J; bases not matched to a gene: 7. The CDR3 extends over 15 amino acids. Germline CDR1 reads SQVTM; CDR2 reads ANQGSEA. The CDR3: CSVVQGAISGNTIYF. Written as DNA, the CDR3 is TGCAGCGTGGTCCAGGGGGCGATCTCTGGAAACACCATATATTTT. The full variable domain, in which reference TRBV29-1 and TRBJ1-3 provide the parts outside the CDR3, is SAVISQKPSRDICQRGTSLTIQCQVDSQVTMMFWYRQQPGQSLTLIATANQGSEATYESGFVIDKFPISRPNLTFSTLTVSNMSPEDSSIYLCSVVQGAISGNTIYFGEGSWLTVV.

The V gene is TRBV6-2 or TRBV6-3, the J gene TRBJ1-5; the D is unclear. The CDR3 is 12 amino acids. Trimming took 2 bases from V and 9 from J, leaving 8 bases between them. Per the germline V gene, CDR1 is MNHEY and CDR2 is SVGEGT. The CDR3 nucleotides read TGTGCCAGCAGTTACCCCTCGGGGCCCCAGCATTTT. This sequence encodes CASSYPSGPQHF.

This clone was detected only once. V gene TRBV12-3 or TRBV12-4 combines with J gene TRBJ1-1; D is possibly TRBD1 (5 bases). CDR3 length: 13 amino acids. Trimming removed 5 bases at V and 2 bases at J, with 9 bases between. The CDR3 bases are TGTGCCAGCAGTGTCAGGGTTAACACTGAAGCTTTCTTT. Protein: CASSVRVNTEAFF.

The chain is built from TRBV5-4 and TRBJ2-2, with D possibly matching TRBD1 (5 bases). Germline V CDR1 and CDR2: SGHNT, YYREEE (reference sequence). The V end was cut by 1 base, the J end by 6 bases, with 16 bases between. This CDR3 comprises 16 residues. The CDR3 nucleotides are TGTGCCAGCAGCTTGACGTTTGGGGCCACCGCCGGGGAGCTGTTTTTT. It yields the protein CASSLTFGATAGELFF.

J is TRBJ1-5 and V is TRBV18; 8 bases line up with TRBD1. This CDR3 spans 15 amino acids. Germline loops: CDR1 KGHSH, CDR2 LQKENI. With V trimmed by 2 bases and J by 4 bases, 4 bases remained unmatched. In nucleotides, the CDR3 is TGTGCCAGCTCACCAACGACAGGGGAAAATCAGCCCCAGCATTTT. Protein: CASSPTTGENQPQHF.

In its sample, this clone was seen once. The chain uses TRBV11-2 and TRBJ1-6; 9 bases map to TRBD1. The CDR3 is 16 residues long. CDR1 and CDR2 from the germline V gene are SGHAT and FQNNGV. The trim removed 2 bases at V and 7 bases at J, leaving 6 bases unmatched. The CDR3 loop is CASSLRQGETNSPLHF. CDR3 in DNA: TGTGCCAGCAGCTTAAGACAGGGGGAGACCAATTCACCCCTCCACTTT.

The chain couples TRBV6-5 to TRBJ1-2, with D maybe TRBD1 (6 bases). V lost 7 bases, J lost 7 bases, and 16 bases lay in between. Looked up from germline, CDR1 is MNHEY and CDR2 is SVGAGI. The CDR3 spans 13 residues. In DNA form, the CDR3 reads TGTGCCAGCACCTACGACAGGTTTTCTGGCTACACCTTC. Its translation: CASTYDRFSGYTF.

This CDR3 is CASSLVAGLLEQYF. The CDR3 DNA is TGTGCCAGCAGCTTGGTTGCAGGGTTGTTGGAGCAGTACTTC. The V and J genes are TRBV5-8 and TRBJ2-7; weak D call: TRBD1 (5 bases). Germline values: CDR1 SGHTS, CDR2 YDEGEE. Trimming cost V 0 bases and J 7 bases, with 14 bases left between them. The CDR3 totals 14 residues.

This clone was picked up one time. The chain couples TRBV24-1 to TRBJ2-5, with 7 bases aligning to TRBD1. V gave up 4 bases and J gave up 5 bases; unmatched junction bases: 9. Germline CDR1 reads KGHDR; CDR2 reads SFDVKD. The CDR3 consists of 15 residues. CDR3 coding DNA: TGTGCCACCAGTGAGAAGACAGGGAGCCGTGAGACCCAGTACTTC. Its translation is CATSEKTGSRETQYF.

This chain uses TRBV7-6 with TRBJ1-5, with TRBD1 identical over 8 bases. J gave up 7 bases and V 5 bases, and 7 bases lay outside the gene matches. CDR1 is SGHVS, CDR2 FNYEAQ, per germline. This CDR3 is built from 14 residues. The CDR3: CASSPGTGGQPQHF. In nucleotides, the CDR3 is TGTGCCAGCAGCCCAGGGACAGGCGGACAGCCCCAGCATTTT.

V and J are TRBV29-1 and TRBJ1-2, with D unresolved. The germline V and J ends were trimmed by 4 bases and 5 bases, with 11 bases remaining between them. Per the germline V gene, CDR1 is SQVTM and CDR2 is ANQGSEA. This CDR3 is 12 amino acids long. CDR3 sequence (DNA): TGCAGCGTTGTACGGTCCGGGTATGGCTACACCTTC. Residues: CSVVRSGYGYTF.

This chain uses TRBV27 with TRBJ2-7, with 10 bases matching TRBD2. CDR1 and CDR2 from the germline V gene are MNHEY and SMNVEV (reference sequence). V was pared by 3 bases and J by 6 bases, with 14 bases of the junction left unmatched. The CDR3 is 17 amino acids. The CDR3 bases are TGTGCCAGCAGTTTCGTTTGGAGCCTAGCGGGAGTTCGCGAGCAGTACTTC. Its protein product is CASSFVWSLAGVREQYF.

The chain's CDR3 is CASGLVPGQDADNEQFF. In DNA form, the CDR3 reads TGTGCTAGTGGTTTGGTACCAGGACAGGACGCGGACAATGAGCAGTTCTTC. The rearrangement joins TRBV12-5 to TRBJ2-1, with TRBD1 identical over 7 bases. V was pared by 0 bases and J by 5 bases, with 10 bases of the junction left unmatched. The V gene's germline CDR1 is LGHNT and CDR2 FRNRAP. The CDR3 consists of 17 residues.

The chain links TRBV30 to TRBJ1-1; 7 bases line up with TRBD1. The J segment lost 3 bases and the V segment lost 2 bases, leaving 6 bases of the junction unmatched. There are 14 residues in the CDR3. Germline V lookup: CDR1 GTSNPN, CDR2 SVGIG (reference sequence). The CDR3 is CAWSPGTGDTEAFF. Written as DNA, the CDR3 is TGTGCCTGGAGTCCCGGTACAGGGGACACTGAAGCTTTCTTT.

The CDR3 DNA sequence: TGTGCCAGCTCACCACCGAGTCCCAGAGGTGGAAACACCATATATTTT. Its translation: CASSPPSPRGGNTIYF. This rearrangement joins TRBV18 to TRBJ1-3, with no clear D. This CDR3 spans 16 amino acids. CDR1 is KGHSH and CDR2 is LQKENI in the germline V gene. The V end was cut by 0 bases, the J end by 3 bases, with 12 bases between.

The CDR3 sequence: CASMVTGPAEKLFF. The CDR3 nucleotides are TGTGCCAGCATGGTGACAGGGCCGGCCGAAAAACTGTTTTTT. J is TRBJ1-4 and V is TRBV28; 7 bases line up with TRBD1. The trim removed 7 bases at V and 8 bases at J, leaving 10 bases unmatched. Germline V gene sequence: CDR1 MDHEN, CDR2 SYDVKM. The CDR3 is 14 residues long.

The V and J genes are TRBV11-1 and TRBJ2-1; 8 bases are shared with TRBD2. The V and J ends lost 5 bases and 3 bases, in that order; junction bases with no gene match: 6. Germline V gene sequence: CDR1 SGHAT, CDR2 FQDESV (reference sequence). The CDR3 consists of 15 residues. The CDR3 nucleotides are TGTGCCAGCAGCGAACCGGGACTAGTCTACAATGAGCAGTTCTTC. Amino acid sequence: CASSEPGLVYNEQFF.

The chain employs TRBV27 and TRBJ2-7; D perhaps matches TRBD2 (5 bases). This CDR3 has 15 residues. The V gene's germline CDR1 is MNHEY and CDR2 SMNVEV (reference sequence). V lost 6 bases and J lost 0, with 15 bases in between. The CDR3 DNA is TGTGCCAGCAGCTACCGGAGGATGAGCTCCTACGAGCAGTACTTC. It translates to CASSYRRMSSYEQYF.

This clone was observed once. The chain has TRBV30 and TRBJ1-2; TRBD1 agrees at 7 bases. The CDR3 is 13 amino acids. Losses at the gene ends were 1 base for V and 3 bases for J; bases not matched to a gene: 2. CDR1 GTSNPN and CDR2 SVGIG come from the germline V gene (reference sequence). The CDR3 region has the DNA TGTGCCTGGAGTGCCGACAGGGACTATGGCTACACCTTC. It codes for CAWSADRDYGYTF.

The CDR3: CASSSQTGTYNEQFF. DNA of the CDR3: TGTGCCAGCAGCTCGCAGACAGGGACCTACAATGAGCAGTTCTTC. The chain links TRBV7-9 to TRBJ2-1; 7 positions match TRBD1. Trimming took 4 bases from V and 2 from J; bases not matched to a gene: 5. This CDR3 is 15 amino acids long. Germline V lookup: CDR1 SEHNR, CDR2 FQNEAQ (reference sequence).